This T cell receptor (beta chain) was obtained from a study of control samples from healthy donors and cancer patients. The ends were cut back, 3 bases at V and 1 base at J, with 3 bases in the middle. This CDR3 contains 12 residues. Generated by immunoSEQ multiplex PCR, the TCRdb table keeps only in-frame clones and is missing some. Found here are approximately 150,000 clones, 90% to 95% of them singletons; the top ten hold approximately 0.7%. As regards this clone: Within the sample, other DNA sequences also encode this same CDR3.

The rearrangement joins TRBV12-3 or TRBV12-4 to TRBJ1-1, with no clear D. The TCR comes from a young woman in good health. Sequenced material: blood. The CDR3 DNA sequence: TGTGCCAGCAGTTTCCCGAACACTGAAGCTTTCTTT. It yields the protein CASSFPNTEAFF.